What follows are 10 T cell receptor beta chains derived from one specimen sequenced in a study of beta chain features in type 1 diabetes. Regarding the study as a whole: Shorter TCRB CDR3s, moderately but significantly so, marked every one of the four CD4+ subsets in Type 1 diabetes patients.

Their antigen targets remain unknown. Isolated RNA was reverse transcribed in full, so expressed TCRB transcripts were sequenced. Method: immunoSEQ multiplex PCR; TCRdb's copy keeps in-frame clones and lacks some. This table has 100,000 to 150,000 clones, around 15% appearing once. Specimen: central memory CD4+ T cells from blood. Receptors were obtained from a young man with type 1 diabetes.

The table lists this clone with a count of one. This sequence joins TRBV15 and TRBJ2-1; unclear D gene. The V end was cut by 0 bases, the J end by 10 bases, with 7 bases between. The CDR3 is 12 residues long. CDR1 LNHNV and CDR2 YYDKDF come from the germline V gene (reference sequence). The CDR3 nucleotides read TGTGCCACCAGCAGAGATAAGCTCGAGCAGTTCTTC. It is translated as CATSRDKLEQFF.

This clone was detected ten times or more. The V call is TRBV7-9, the J call TRBJ1-2, with D possibly matching TRBD1 (5 bases). There are 17 residues in the CDR3. Germline V CDR1 and CDR2: SEHNR, FQNEAQ (reference sequence). V dropped 7 bases and J dropped 8 bases, with 29 bases sitting between them. CDR3 DNA: TGTGCCAGCAACCAGGGCGATTGGGAGGGGAAGGTCGTCGGCTACACCTTC. This gives the protein CASNQGDWEGKVVGYTF. The whole variable domain, filled in from reference TRBV7-9 and TRBJ1-2, reads DTGVSQNPRHKITKRGQNVTFRCDPISEHNRLYWYRQTLGQGPEFLTYFQNEAQLEKSRLLSDRFSAERPKGSFSTLEIQRTEQGDSAMYLCASNQGDWEGKVVGYTFGSGTRLTVV.

This CDR3 reads CASSSYRVGEQFF. The CDR3 bases are TGTGCCAGCAGCTCCTACAGGGTTGGGGAGCAGTTCTTC. The gene calls are TRBV7-3 and TRBJ2-1; maybe TRBD1 (6 bases). The CDR3 sequence is 13 residues long. Germline values: CDR1 SGHTA, CDR2 FQGTGA. Trimming took off 4 bases at V and 10 bases at J, with 14 bases between the two ends. The full variable domain, completed using reference TRBV7-3 and TRBJ2-1, is GAGVSQTPSNKVTEKGKYVELRCDPISGHTALYWYRQSLGQGPEFLIYFQGTGAADDSGLPNDRFFAVRPEGSVSTLKIQRTERGDSAVYLCASSSYRVGEQFFGPGTRLTVL.

The chain combines TRBV15 with TRBJ2-7, with TRBD1 matching over 8 bases. With V trimmed by 1 base and J by 6 bases, 11 bases remained unmatched. This CDR3 region has 16 residues. The V gene's germline CDR1 is LNHNV and CDR2 YYDKDF (reference sequence). This CDR3 is CATSRARGQGLSEQYF. CDR3 bases: TGTGCCACCAGCAGAGCTAGAGGACAGGGATTGAGCGAGCAGTACTTC.

This chain connects TRBV7-9 to TRBJ1-5, with D unclear. CDR3 length equals 15 residues. Trimming cost V 1 base and J 0 bases, with 7 bases left between them. Per germline, CDR1 SEHNR and CDR2 FQNEAQ (reference sequence). The CDR3, as DNA: TGTGCCAGCAGCTTAGGTGGCAGTAGCAATCAGCCCCAGCATTTT. It yields the protein CASSLGGSSNQPQHF.

This clone has a handful of counts. V and J are TRBV6-6 and TRBJ2-1; tentatively, D is TRBD1 (5 bases). The CDR3 has 14 amino acids. Trimming cost V 7 bases and J 0 bases, with 10 bases left between them. Germline CDR1 MNHNY, CDR2 SVGAGI (reference sequence). The CDR3 sequence is CASTYDSSYNEQFF. The CDR3 DNA sequence: TGTGCCAGCACCTACGACAGCTCCTACAATGAGCAGTTCTTC.

This clone was counted between two and nine times. The chain carries TRBV4-1 and TRBJ2-1, with 11 positions matching TRBD1. Per germline, CDR1 MGHRA and CDR2 YSYEKL. Germline trimming cut 1 base from V and 7 bases from J; bases unmatched to any gene: 9. There are 17 residues in the CDR3. The CDR3 region is CASSQVVGTGGGNEQFF. In DNA form, the CDR3 reads TGCGCCAGCAGCCAAGTCGTTGGGACAGGGGGAGGGAATGAGCAGTTCTTC.

With respect to this clone: Different DNA sequences within this sample yield the same CDR3. This chain connects TRBV20-1 to TRBJ2-2; D unclear. This CDR3 spans 11 amino acids. Germline V gives CDR1 DFQATT, CDR2 SNEGSKA (reference sequence). Trimming removed 6 bases at V and 0 bases at J, with 2 bases between. CDR3 nucleotide sequence: TGCAGTGCCGCGAACACCGGGGAGCTGTTTTTT. Translating gives CSAANTGELFF.

On this clone itself: Other DNA sequences of this sample code for an identical CDR3. The chain links TRBV7-6 to TRBJ1-1, with D unresolved. The CDR3 is made up of 13 amino acids. The V end lost 6 bases, the J end lost 1 base, and 9 bases lay between the germline ends. CDR1 and CDR2 (germline): SGHVS, FNYEAQ. The CDR3 protein is CASSPLANTEAFF. The CDR3, as DNA: TGTGCCAGCAGTCCCTTGGCGAACACTGAAGCTTTCTTT.

This clone came up a few times. In the same sample, other DNA sequences code for this CDR3. The V gene is TRBV20-1, the J gene TRBJ2-7; D perhaps matches TRBD1 (5 bases). V was trimmed by 5 bases and J by 3 bases, leaving 8 bases between them. The CDR3 has 11 residues. In germline, CDR1 is DFQATT, CDR2 SNEGSKA (reference sequence). The CDR3 sequence: CSAFTGYEQYF. CDR3 nucleotide sequence: TGCAGTGCTTTTACAGGCTACGAGCAGTACTTC.